The TCR beta chain under discussion was sequenced for a study of cytomegalovirus exposure and HLA in healthy donors. Study-level points and caveats: More clonal expansion characterized HLA-associated TCR beta chains than equally common others in a later analysis. The classifier was said to identify cytomegalovirus status with high specificity and sensitivity.

With 60 Vbeta and 13 Jbeta primers, the PCR was carried out. Clones were read by immunoSEQ multiplex PCR, and TCRdb kept only the in-frame ones, dropping some. The table lists approximately 120,000 clones, about 73% of them singletons. As for this clone: Its matching antigen is unknown.

Losses at the gene ends were 5 bases for V and 5 bases for J; bases not matched to a gene: 5. The CDR3 runs 15 residues. CDR1 and CDR2 from the germline V gene are MDHEN and SYDVKM. V and J are TRBV28 and TRBJ2-2, with 10 bases lining up with TRBD2. This clonotype was sampled from a woman aged 45 to 65 in good health and CMV-seropositive. The sequencing input was PBMCs. This CDR3 is CASSGSGGGTGELFF. In DNA form, the CDR3 reads TGTGCCAGCAGTGGGAGCGGGGGGGGAACCGGGGAGCTGTTTTTT.